Below, 17 T cell receptor beta chains from the same sample are listed, as sequenced in a study of blood T cell repertoires in COVID-19. Sequenced by immunoSEQ multiplex PCR; TCRdb stores in-frame clones only, minus some. The data show about 180,000 clones, about 81% seen once. The specimen sequenced was peripheral blood. These receptors all stem from a woman older than 75 with COVID-19, enrolled during active disease.

This clone has a single count. The chain joins TRBV5-1 to TRBJ2-7; D not resolved. Trimming stripped 0 bases from V and 5 bases from J, with 12 bases between. The CDR3 has 14 residues. CDR1 and CDR2 from the germline V gene are SGHRS and YFSETQ. CDR3 DNA: TGCGCCAGCAGCTTGGGGGTCAGCGTCCACGAGCAGTACTTC. Translating it yields CASSLGVSVHEQYF.

The chain is built from TRBV2 and TRBJ2-3; 11 bases agree with TRBD2. After removal of 8 bases from V and 4 bases from J, the junction contained 5 bases not matched to a gene. CDR3 size: 14 residues. Germline loops: CDR1 SNHLY, CDR2 FYNNEI. The CDR3 is CASFRLAGSDTQYF. The DNA of the CDR3 is TGTGCCAGCTTTCGACTAGCGGGATCAGATACGCAGTATTTT.

V is TRBV12-5 and J is TRBJ2-2; TRBD1 might be the D (5 bases). This CDR3 has 16 residues. With 5 bases removed from V and 6 bases from J, the gap between germline ends came to 19 bases. Looked up from germline, CDR1 is LGHNT and CDR2 is FRNRAP. DNA of the CDR3: TGTGCTAGTGGTCCCAGTTGGCAGGGTGGGGCCGGGGAGCTGTTTTTT. It translates to CASGPSWQGGAGELFF.

The chain joins TRBV6-5 to TRBJ1-2; 8 nucleotides match TRBD1. The CDR3 is 12 residues long. The junction had 5 bases not matched to a gene; V was cut back by 11 bases and J by 3 bases. Germline-derived CDR1 and CDR2 are MNHEY and SVGAGI. The CDR3 coding sequence is TGTGCCTTGGACAGGGAGGACTATGGCTACACCTTC. Translated, it gives CALDREDYGYTF.

This clone was seen a single time. CDR3 region: CASSRMGGGTEAFF. DNA for the CDR3: TGTGCCAGCAGTCGGATGGGGGGAGGAACTGAAGCTTTCTTT. V is TRBV3-1 (or the pseudogene TRBV3-2) and J is TRBJ1-1; TRBD1 is a possible D gene (5 bases). The CDR3 runs to 14 residues. CDR1 and CDR2 from the germline V gene are LGHDT and YNNKEL (reference sequence). V lost 6 bases to trimming and J lost 5 bases, with 16 bases between them.

This clone appeared once. The chain carries TRBV5-1 and TRBJ2-5, with D possibly matching TRBD2 (6 bases). Germline assignment: CDR1 SGHRS and CDR2 YFSETQ. V was trimmed by 0 bases and J by 5 bases, leaving 14 bases between them. The CDR3 contains 15 residues. The CDR3 reads CASSLGEGAGETQYF. The CDR3 DNA follows: TGCGCCAGCAGCTTGGGGGAAGGTGCGGGGGAGACCCAGTACTTC.

This rearrangement joins TRBV24-1 to TRBJ2-3; D ambiguous. CDR1 and CDR2 from the germline V gene are KGHDR and SFDVKD. Trimming removed 3 bases at V and 2 bases at J, with 11 bases between. CDR3 length: 15 amino acids. DNA of the CDR3: TGTGCCACCAGTGATGGCCTTCCGTACACAGATACGCAGTATTTT. Translated: CATSDGLPYTDTQYF.

This chain joins TRBV19 and TRBJ2-1; 8 bases match TRBD2. The ends lost 3 bases at V and 3 bases at J; junction bases unmatched: 4. The germline gives CDR1 LNHDA, CDR2 SQIVND (reference sequence). The CDR3 loop spans 15 amino acids. CDR3 in amino acids: CASSMTSAGYNEQFF. The CDR3 region has the DNA TGTGCCAGTAGTATGACTAGCGCGGGCTACAATGAGCAGTTCTTC.

The chain carries TRBV12-1 and TRBJ2-7; the table's D call, TRBD2, has no DNA check behind it. TRBV12-1 is an annotated pseudogene. CDR3 length: 14 amino acids. The CDR3 sequence: CASSLAGLEDEQYF. CDR3 in DNA: TGTGCCAGCAGCTTAGCGGGCCTAGAAGACGAGCAGTACTTC.

The sample holds one count of this clone. The rearrangement uses TRBV18 and TRBJ2-3; the match to TRBD1 covers 12 bases. V lost 1 base to trimming and J lost 4 bases; unmatched junction nucleotides: 3. Germline V CDR1 and CDR2: KGHSH, LQKENI. CDR3 length equals 16 residues. The CDR3 bases are TGTGCCAGCTCACCACGGGACAGGGGGCTCCCAGATACGCAGTATTTT. It is translated as CASSPRDRGLPDTQYF.

J is TRBJ2-3 and V is TRBV2; tentative D call: TRBD2 (5 bases). Trimming stripped 11 bases from V and 5 bases from J, with 17 bases between. The germline gives CDR1 SNHLY, CDR2 FYNNEI. CDR3 length: 13 residues. CDR3 DNA sequence: TGTGCCGGGCGTTTGGGAGATATAGATACGCAGTATTTT. Its protein is CAGRLGDIDTQYF. Using reference TRBV2 and TRBJ2-3 for the parts outside the CDR3, the full variable domain is EPEVTQTPSHQVTQMGQEVILRCVPISNHLYFYWYRQILGQKVEFLVSFYNNEISEKSEIFDDQFSVERPDGSNFTLKIRSTKLEDSAMYFCAGRLGDIDTQYFGPGTRLTVL.

The chain carries TRBV5-1 and TRBJ2-1; 11 bases match TRBD2. J gave up 4 bases and V 7 bases, and 10 bases lay outside the gene matches. This CDR3 has 16 amino acids. Germline CDR1 SGHRS, CDR2 YFSETQ. The CDR3 sequence: CASAILAGGSYNEQFF. CDR3 in DNA: TGCGCCAGCGCGATCCTAGCGGGAGGCTCTTACAATGAGCAGTTCTTC.

V and J are TRBV15 and TRBJ2-3; D perhaps matches TRBD1 (6 bases). Trimming took off 0 bases at V and 4 bases at J, with 11 bases between the two ends. The germline V gene has CDR1 LNHNV and CDR2 YYDKDF (reference sequence). The CDR3 consists of 15 residues. CDR3 in amino acids: CATSRDRGVPDTQYF. The CDR3, as DNA: TGTGCCACCAGCAGAGACAGGGGCGTCCCAGATACGCAGTATTTT.

V and J are TRBV5-4 and TRBJ2-1; 11 nucleotides match TRBD1. The J segment lost 10 bases and the V segment lost 4 bases, leaving 13 bases of the junction unmatched. CDR1 SGHNT and CDR2 YYREEE come from the germline V gene (reference sequence). The CDR3 is 16 residues long. CDR3 sequence reads: CASSVDGQGARAEQFF. The CDR3 bases are TGTGCCAGCAGCGTGGATGGACAGGGGGCAAGGGCGGAGCAGTTCTTC.

The V gene is TRBV27, the J gene TRBJ1-2; TRBD1 matches at 9 bases. V was pared by 3 bases and J by 8 bases, with 7 bases of the junction left unmatched. The CDR3 totals 14 residues. From germline, CDR1 is MNHEY and CDR2 SMNVEV (reference sequence). CDR3 sequence reads: CASSFVDRGIGYTF. DNA for the CDR3: TGTGCCAGCAGTTTTGTGGACAGGGGAATAGGCTACACCTTC.

This chain connects TRBV29-1 to TRBJ1-1; tentative D call: TRBD1 (6 bases). CDR1 SQVTM and CDR2 ANQGSEA come from the germline V gene. Trimming took off 6 bases at V and 3 bases at J, with 14 bases between the two ends. The CDR3 length is 13 residues. The CDR3 bases are TGCAGCGTCCGCCCAGGGGAATACACTGAAGCTTTCTTT. Its protein product is CSVRPGEYTEAFF.

The rearrangement links TRBV28 to TRBJ2-7, with D possibly being TRBD2 (6 bases). Germline V gene data show CDR1 as MDHEN and CDR2 as SYDVKM. V was shortened by 2 bases and J by 3 bases, with 14 bases between the two germline ends. The CDR3 has 15 residues. The CDR3 nucleotides read TGTGCCAGCAGTTTAGGGGGGACTGTAATCTACGAGCAGTACTTC. As protein: CASSLGGTVIYEQYF.